A selection of T cell receptor beta chains follows, all from one sample in a study of Ad26.COV2.S vaccination and SARS-CoV-2 variants. Sequenced by immunoSEQ multiplex PCR; TCRdb stores in-frame clones only, minus some. The sample consists of 440,000 or so clones, over 80% of them appearing once. Sequenced material: peripheral blood, taken in a trial of Ad26.COV2.S vaccine versus placebo. The receptor set was obtained from a person between 18 and 65 years old who received the Ad26.COV2.S COVID-19 vaccine or a placebo. Both conserved end residues are part of each CDR3. A D gene is named only where the DNA matches it firmly. Some rows mark clone size as missing; the rest say once, few, many or name a class of expanded clone.

D	V	J	size	DNA	CDR3
TRBD2	TRBV4-1	TRBJ2-3	-	TGCGCCAGCAGCCGGAGAATGGGACTAGCGGGGGGTACCAGCACAGATACGCAGTATTTT	CASSRRMGLAGGTSTDTQYF
TRBD2	TRBV19	TRBJ2-1	-	TGTGCCAGTAGTAGCGGGGGGGCGGGAAATGAGCAGTTCTTC	CASSSGGAGNEQFF
-	TRBV28	TRBJ1-4	-	TGTGCCAGCAGGACTCCGACAGCAACTAATGAAAAACTGTTTTTT	CASRTPTATNEKLFF
-	TRBV6-1	TRBJ2-5	once	TGTGCCAGCAGTGAGTCGGGGGGCTGGGAGACCCAGTACTTC	CASSESGGWETQYF
TRBD2	TRBV7-2	TRBJ2-5	-	TGTGCCAGCAGCCAAGGACTAGCGGGGGGGGAAGAGACCCAGTACTTC	CASSQGLAGGEETQYF
-	TRBV4-1	TRBJ2-1	-	TGCGCCAGCAGCCAACTATTAGGGGGGGCCGGAGGTTACAATGAGCAGTTCTTC	CASSQLLGGAGGYNEQFF
-	TRBV27	TRBJ1-4	-	TGTGCCGCGTGCCTTATGTTAGAAAAACTGTTTTTT	CAACLMLEKLFF
TRBD1	TRBV10-3	TRBJ2-7	-	TGTGCCATCAGGGACAGGGAATACGGCGAGCAGTACTTC	CAIRDREYGEQYF
-	TRBV7-6	TRBJ2-3	-	TGTGCCAGCAGCGATACCACAGATACGCAGTATTTT	CASSDTTDTQYF
TRBD2	TRBV15	TRBJ2-7	-	TGTGCCACCAGCAGAGATCCCCTTAGAGCGGGGGGCCTCTACGAGCAGTACTTC	CATSRDPLRAGGLYEQYF
TRBD1	TRBV12-5	TRBJ2-4	-	TGTGCTAGTGGTTTGGTACTTGGAACCGGGACAGGGGAGATAGTGGCCAAAAACATTCAGTACTTC	CASGLVLGTGTGEIVAKNIQYF
-	TRBV7-9	TRBJ2-5	-	TGTGCCAGCAGCTTAGTTCTCGGGGAGACCCAGTACTTC	CASSLVLGETQYF
TRBD1	TRBV27	TRBJ1-5	-	TGTGCCAGCAGCGGGACAGGTAGTCAGCCCCAGCATTTT	CASSGTGSQPQHF
TRBD1	TRBV20-1	TRBJ2-7	-	TGCAGTGCTAGTGCCAGGGGGCCAGACGAGCAGTACTTC	CSASARGPDEQYF
-	TRBV19	TRBJ2-7	few	TGTGCCAGTAGTCTAAGTGCACTCTACGAGCAGTACTTC	CASSLSALYEQYF
-	TRBV6-5	TRBJ2-7	-	TGTGCCAGCAGGGCTACATGGAGCTCCTACGAGCAGTACTTC	CASRATWSSYEQYF
-	TRBV29-1	TRBJ1-2	-	TGCAGCGTGCGAGAAGATGGCTACACCTTC	CSVREDGYTF
-	TRBV18	TRBJ1-6	-	TGTGCCAGCTCACCACGACAGGATAATTCACCCCTCCACTTT	CASSPRQDNSPLHF
-	TRBV14	TRBJ2-3	-	TGTGCCAGCAGTCATAGTCAGTGGGGTAAGACAGATACGCAGTATTTT	CASSHSQWGKTDTQYF
TRBD2	TRBV6-5	TRBJ2-1	-	TGTGCCAGCAGTTACTCCGGGACTAGCGAGGATGAGCAGTTCTTC	CASSYSGTSEDEQFF
TRBD2	TRBV6-2/TRBV6-3	TRBJ2-7	-	TGTGCCAGCAGTTGGCACATCGGGGGGGACTCCTACGAGCAGTACTTC	CASSWHIGGDSYEQYF
-	TRBV7-2	TRBJ2-1	once	TGTGCCAGCAGAGAGAGGATGGACAATGAGCAGTTCTTC	CASRERMDNEQFF
-	TRBV5-1	TRBJ2-3	-	TGCGCCAGCAGCTTGGGAGGAGGGTTTGATGCAGATACGCAGTATTTT	CASSLGGGFDADTQYF
TRBD1	TRBV30	TRBJ2-3	-	TGTGCCTGGAGTTGGGGACAGGGGGTTGATACGCAGTATTTT	CAWSWGQGVDTQYF
TRBD2	TRBV7-2	TRBJ2-7	-	TGTGCCAGCAGCTTAGGACTAGCGGGTGGTGACGAGCAGTACTTC	CASSLGLAGGDEQYF
-	TRBV7-8	TRBJ2-7	-	TGTGCCAGCAGCTTAATGGGCCCGACCCACGAGCAGTACTTC	CASSLMGPTHEQYF
TRBD2	TRBV7-9	TRBJ2-5	-	TGTGCCAGCACTATTTACAGCGGGGCCACACAAGAGACCCAGTACTTC	CASTIYSGATQETQYF
TRBD1	TRBV3-1/TRBV3-2	TRBJ1-4	-	TGTGCCAGCAGCCAAGCTCGCCCGGGACAGATAAATGAAAAACTGTTTTTT	CASSQARPGQINEKLFF
-	TRBV15	TRBJ1-2	-	TGTGCCACCAGCAGATTCACAGAACCCTATGGCTACACCTTC	CATSRFTEPYGYTF
-	TRBV4-3	TRBJ1-2	-	TGCGCCAGCAGCCAAGGGTCGGCAAAGGACTATGGCTACACCTTC	CASSQGSAKDYGYTF
-	TRBV7-8	TRBJ1-1	-	TGTGCCAGCAGCTCAGATTCGAACACTGAAGCTTTCTTT	CASSSDSNTEAFF
-	TRBV19	TRBJ2-2	-	TGTGCCAGTAGTGCCGGGGAGCTGTTTTTT	CASSAGELFF
-	TRBV9	TRBJ1-6	few	TGTGCCAGCAGCGCGGACAGCTATAATTCACCCCTCCACTTT	CASSADSYNSPLHF
-	TRBV27	TRBJ2-2	-	TGTGCCAGCAGTTCATACGGGAGCACCGGGGAGCTGTTTTTT	CASSSYGSTGELFF
-	TRBV30	TRBJ1-4	-	TGTGCCTGTCAAGGGGGGGGAAATGAAAAACTGTTTTTT	CACQGGGNEKLFF
-	TRBV14	TRBJ1-4	once	TGTGCCAGCAGCCAAGAAAGTGGTAGGCTGGGAAAACTGTTTTTT	CASSQESGRLGKLFF
-	TRBV30	TRBJ2-3	-	TGTGCCTGGAACTGGGGCGGAGCTAGCACAGATACGCAGTATTTT	CAWNWGGASTDTQYF
TRBD1	TRBV19	TRBJ2-7	-	TGTGCCAGTAGTATAGGGACAGGGGGCTCCTACGAGCAGTACTTC	CASSIGTGGSYEQYF
-	TRBV6-5	TRBJ1-5	-	TGTGCCAGCAGTTACTCTAGCCAAAATCAGCCCCAGCATTTT	CASSYSSQNQPQHF
-	TRBV7-8	TRBJ2-3	-	TGTGCCAGCAGCCCGGGGAGTTTGAATACGCAGTATTTT	CASSPGSLNTQYF
TRBD1	TRBV5-4	TRBJ1-3	-	TGTGCCAGCAGCTCGGACAGGGGGCTCTCTGGAAACACCATATATTTT	CASSSDRGLSGNTIYF
TRBD1	TRBV10-3	TRBJ1-6	-	TGTGCCATCCAGGGACAGGGGGGAGTTTCACCCCTCCACTTT	CAIQGQGGVSPLHF
-	TRBV11-2	TRBJ2-7	-	TGTGCCAGCAGCGTCCCGGGCGTGGGTTCCTACGAGCAGTACTTC	CASSVPGVGSYEQYF
TRBD2	TRBV3-1/TRBV3-2	TRBJ2-1	-	TGTGCCAGCAGCCACAGCGGGGGAAAGCAGTTCTTC	CASSHSGGKQFF
-	TRBV7-2	TRBJ2-3	-	TGTGCCAGCAGCCCCCGGTGGGGGCGCGGCACAGATACGCAGTATTTT	CASSPRWGRGTDTQYF
TRBD1	TRBV6-1	TRBJ1-6	-	TGTGCCAGCAGTGAGGGGCAGGGGGCCTCGATTAATTCACCCCTCCACTTT	CASSEGQGASINSPLHF
-	TRBV10-1	TRBJ2-7	-	TGCGCCAGCAGTGATCGGGGCAGCTCCTACGAGCAGTACTTC	CASSDRGSSYEQYF
-	TRBV7-8	TRBJ2-7	once	TGTGCCAGCAGCAGAATAGCTGGCGAGCAGTACTTC	CASSRIAGEQYF